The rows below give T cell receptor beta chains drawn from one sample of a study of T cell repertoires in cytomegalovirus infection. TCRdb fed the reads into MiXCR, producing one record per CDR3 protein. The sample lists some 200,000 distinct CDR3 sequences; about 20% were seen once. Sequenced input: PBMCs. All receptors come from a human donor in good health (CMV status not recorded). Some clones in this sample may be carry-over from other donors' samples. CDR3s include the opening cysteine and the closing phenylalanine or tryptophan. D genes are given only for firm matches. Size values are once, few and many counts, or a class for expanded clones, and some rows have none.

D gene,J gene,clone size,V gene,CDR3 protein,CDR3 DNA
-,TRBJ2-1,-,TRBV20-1,CSARDRGGGQGYNEQFF,TGCAGTGCTAGAGATAGGGGGGGTGGGCAGGGCTACAATGAGCAGTTCTTC
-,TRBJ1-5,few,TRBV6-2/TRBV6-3,CASSYSGSSNQPQHF,TGTGCCAGCAGTTACTCGGGCAGTAGCAATCAGCCCCAGCATTTT
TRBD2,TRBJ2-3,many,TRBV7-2,CASSLRAGASTDTQYF,TGTGCCAGCAGCTTACGAGCGGGAGCGAGCACAGATACGCAGTATTTT
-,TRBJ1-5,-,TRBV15,CATSRGIEGDQPQHF,TGTGCCACCAGCAGGGGGATAGAGGGGGATCAGCCCCAGCATTTT
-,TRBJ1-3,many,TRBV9,CASSAATGNSGNTIYF,TGTGCCAGCAGCGCAGCTACAGGGAACTCTGGAAACACCATATATTTT
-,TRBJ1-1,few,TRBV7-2,CASSLKGLSEAFF,TGTGCCAGCAGCTTAAAGGGGTTGAGTGAAGCTTTCTTT
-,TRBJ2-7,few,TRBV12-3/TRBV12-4,CASSFLGNAGAKQYF,TGTGCCAGCAGTTTTCTTGGTAACGCAGGAGCTAAGCAGTACTTC
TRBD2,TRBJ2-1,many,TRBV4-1,CASSQGLAGGPGYEQFF,TGCGCCAGCAGCCAAGGGTTAGCGGGGGGGCCCGGCTATGAGCAGTTCTTC
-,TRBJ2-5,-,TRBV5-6,CASLKRGDAQETQYF,TGTGCCAGCTTAAAACGCGGGGATGCCCAAGAGACCCAGTACTTC
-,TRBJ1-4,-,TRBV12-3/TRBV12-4,CASSLVGVNEKLFF,TGTGCCAGCAGTTTAGTAGGAGTCAATGAAAAACTGTTTTTT
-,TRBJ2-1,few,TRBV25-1,CASSERRTYNEQFF,TGTGCCAGCAGTGAGCGGAGAACCTACAATGAGCAGTTCTTC
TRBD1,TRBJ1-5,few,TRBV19,CASSLPGTGTNQPQHF,TGTGCCAGTAGCCTCCCCGGGACAGGGACCAATCAGCCCCAGCATTTT
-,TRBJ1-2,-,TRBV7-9,CASSLEDNNYGYTF,TGTGCCAGCAGCTTAGAGGACAACAACTATGGCTACACCTTC
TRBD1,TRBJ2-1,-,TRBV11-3,CASSFSTGFPHEQFF,TGTGCCAGCAGCTTTTCGACAGGGTTTCCCCATGAGCAGTTCTTC
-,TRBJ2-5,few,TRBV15,CATTIDPEGAQYF,TGTGCCACCACCATTGACCCGGAGGGGGCCCAGTACTTC
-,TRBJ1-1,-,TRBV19,CASSSVGLFSFF,TGTGCCAGTAGTAGTGTGGGTCTTTTCTCTTTCTTT
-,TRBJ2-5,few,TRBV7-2,CASSLDSGPKETQYF,TGTGCCAGCAGCCTTGATTCGGGGCCAAAAGAGACCCAGTACTTC
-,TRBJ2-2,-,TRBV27,CASSYRARTGELFF,TGTGCCAGCAGTTATCGGGCCCGAACGGGGGAGCTGTTTTTT
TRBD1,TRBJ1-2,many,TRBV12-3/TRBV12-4,CASSFRQGLYGYTF,TGTGCCAGCAGTTTTAGACAGGGACTCTATGGCTACACCTTC
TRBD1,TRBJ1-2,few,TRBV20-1,CSARHPGDRERSTRGYTF,TGCAGTGCTAGGCATCCAGGGGACAGGGAGAGGTCCACTAGGGGCTACACCTTC
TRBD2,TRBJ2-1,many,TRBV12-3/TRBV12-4,CAVRASGNHEQFF,TGTGCCGTAAGGGCGAGCGGGAACCACGAGCAGTTCTTC
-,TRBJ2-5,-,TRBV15,CATSRDRTFLNF,TGTGCCACCAGCAGAGATCGGACCTTCTTGAACTTC
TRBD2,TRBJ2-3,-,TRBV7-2,CDSAASGKGTDTQYF,TGTGACAGTGCGGCTAGCGGGAAGGGGACAGATACGCAGTATTTT
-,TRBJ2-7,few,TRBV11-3,CASSFGGDPTYEQYF,TGTGCCAGCAGCTTCGGAGGGGACCCAACCTACGAGCAGTACTTC
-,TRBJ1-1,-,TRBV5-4,CASSLVGTNTEAFF,TGTGCCAGCAGCTTGGTGGGGACGAACACTGAAGCTTTCTTT
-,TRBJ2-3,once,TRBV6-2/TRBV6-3,CAASSTDTQYF,TGTGCGGCTAGTAGCACAGATACGCAGTATTTT
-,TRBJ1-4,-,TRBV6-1,CASSELRTRNEKLFF,TGTGCCAGCAGTGAACTCCGGACAAGGAATGAAAAACTGTTTTTT
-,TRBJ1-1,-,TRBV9,CASSVGSGGNTEAFF,TGTGCCAGCAGCGTAGGCAGCGGCGGCAACACTGAAGCTTTCTTT
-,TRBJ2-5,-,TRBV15,CATSIRSGGETQYF,TGTGCCACCAGCATAAGATCCGGGGGAGAGACCCAGTACTTC
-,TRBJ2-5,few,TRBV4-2,CASSQDGGETQYF,TGTGCCAGCAGCCAAGATGGGGGAGAGACCCAGTACTTC
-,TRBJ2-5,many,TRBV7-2,CASSLVGPGRETQYF,TGTGCCAGCAGCTTAGTTGGGCCGGGAAGGGAGACCCAGTACTTC
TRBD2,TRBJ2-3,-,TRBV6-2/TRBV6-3,CASSPPRTSGRTDTQYF,TGTGCCAGCAGTCCACCCCGGACTAGCGGGAGAACAGATACGCAGTATTTT
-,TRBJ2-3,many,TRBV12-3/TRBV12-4,CASSLWGGTTDTQYF,TGTGCCAGCAGTTTATGGGGCGGGACCACAGATACGCAGTATTTT
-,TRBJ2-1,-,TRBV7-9,CASSTSPGDSQNEQFF,TGTGCCAGCAGCACTTCGCCGGGGGACAGCCAGAATGAGCAGTTCTTC
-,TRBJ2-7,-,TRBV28,CASSSRPGWYEQYF,TGTGCCAGCAGTTCCCGACCGGGATGGTACGAGCAGTACTTC
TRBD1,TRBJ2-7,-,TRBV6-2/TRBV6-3,CASSPGTGTFEQYF,TGTGCCAGCAGTCCCGGGACAGGGACCTTCGAGCAGTACTTC
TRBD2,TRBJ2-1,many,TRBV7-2,CASSAGLPAWNEQFF,TGTGCCAGCAGCGCGGGACTACCGGCTTGGAATGAGCAGTTCTTC
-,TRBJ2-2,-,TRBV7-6,CASSLPGHTNTGELFF,TGTGCCAGCAGTCTTCCGGGACACACTAACACCGGGGAGCTGTTTTTT
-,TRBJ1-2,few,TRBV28,CASSLSMNGYTF,TGTGCCAGCAGTCTATCCATGAATGGCTACACCTTC
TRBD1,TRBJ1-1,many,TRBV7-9,CASSRQGIEAFF,TGTGCCAGCAGCCGACAGGGGATTGAAGCTTTCTTT
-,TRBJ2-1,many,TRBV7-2,CASSLTEEQFF,TGTGCCAGCAGCTTGACCGAGGAGCAGTTCTTC